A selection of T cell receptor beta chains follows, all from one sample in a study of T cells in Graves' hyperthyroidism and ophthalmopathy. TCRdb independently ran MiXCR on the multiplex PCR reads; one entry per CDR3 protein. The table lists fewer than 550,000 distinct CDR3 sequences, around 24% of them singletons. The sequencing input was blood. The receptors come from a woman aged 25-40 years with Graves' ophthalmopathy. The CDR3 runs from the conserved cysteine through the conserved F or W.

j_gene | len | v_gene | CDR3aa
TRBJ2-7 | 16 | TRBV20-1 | CSARARTTHYSYEQYF
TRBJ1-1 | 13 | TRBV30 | CAWARDYNTEAFF
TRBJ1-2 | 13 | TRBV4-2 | CASSQGLGGGYTF
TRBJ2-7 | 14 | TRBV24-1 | CATSDFVGAYEQYF
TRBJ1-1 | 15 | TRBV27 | CASSLIEGMNTEAFF
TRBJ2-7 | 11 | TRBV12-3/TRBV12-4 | CASSPSEGQYF
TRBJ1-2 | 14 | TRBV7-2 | CASTEDRAGYGYTF
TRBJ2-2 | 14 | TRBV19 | CASRWLPNTGELFF
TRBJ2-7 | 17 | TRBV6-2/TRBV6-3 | CASSYSIRGALSYEQYF
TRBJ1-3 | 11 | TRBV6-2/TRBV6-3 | CASTSGNTIYF
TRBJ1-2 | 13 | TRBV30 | CAWSVPETYGYTF
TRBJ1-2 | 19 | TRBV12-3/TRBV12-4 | CASSLYSLRAFGGYYGYTF
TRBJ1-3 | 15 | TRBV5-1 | CASRPGTNSGNTIYF
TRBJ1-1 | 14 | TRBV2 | CARNRGPLNTEAFF
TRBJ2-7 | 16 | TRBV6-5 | CASSYSIASGVYEQYF
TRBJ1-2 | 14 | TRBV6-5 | CASNPTALSGGYTF
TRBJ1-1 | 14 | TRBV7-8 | CASSLGMTNTEAFF
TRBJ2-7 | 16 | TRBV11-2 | CASSTGGSGFTYEQYF